A single sample gave rise to the 20 T cell receptor beta chains below, sequenced in a study of beta chain features in type 1 diabetes. Study results and limitations: In all four CD4+ subsets, TCRB CDR3 length was significantly, moderately reduced in type 1 diabetes.

No antigen has been assigned to these receptors. Of the isolated RNA, all was reverse transcribed, and so the sequenced material was expressed TCRB transcripts. Produced via immunoSEQ multiplex PCR; TCRdb's table is partial and in-frame only. The data contain hundreds of thousands of clones, roughly an eighth of them seen just once; the ten biggest clones take up 0.035% to 0.045%. Source material: naive CD4+ T cells from blood. These receptors all come from a man between 18 and 29 years old with type 1 diabetes.

The chain couples TRBV30 to TRBJ2-3, with D uncertain. Trimming took off 3 bases at V and 0 bases at J, with 13 bases between the two ends. Germline-derived CDR1 and CDR2 are GTSNPN and SVGIG (reference sequence). The CDR3 has 15 amino acids. The CDR3 DNA reads as TGTGCCTGGAGCCTCGGGCCTACCAGCACAGATACGCAGTATTTT. It codes for CAWSLGPTSTDTQYF.

This chain connects TRBV18 to TRBJ2-2; no firm D call. The CDR3 is 12 amino acids. The germline V gene has CDR1 KGHSH and CDR2 LQKENI. V lost 5 bases to trimming and J lost 8 bases, with 9 bases between them. The CDR3: CASSASRGELFF. The DNA of the CDR3 is TGTGCCAGCTCAGCTTCAAGAGGGGAGCTGTTTTTT. Combining the CDR3 with reference TRBV18 and TRBJ2-2 gives the whole variable domain NAGVMQNPRHLVRRRGQEARLRCSPMKGHSHVYWYRQLPEEGLKFMVYLQKENIIDESGMPKERFSAEFPKEGPSILRIQQVVRGDSAAYFCASSASRGELFFGEGSRLTVL.

This clone was observed a handful of times. The rearrangement links TRBV10-3 to TRBJ2-6, with a weak D call TRBD2 (5 bases). CDR1 ENHRY and CDR2 SYGVKD come from the germline V gene. Trimming took off 7 bases at V and 0 bases at J, with 10 bases between the two ends. The CDR3 sequence is 15 residues long. CDR3 in amino acids: CAIMAGDSGANVLTF. CDR3 DNA sequence: TGTGCCATCATGGCGGGTGACTCTGGGGCCAACGTCCTGACTTTC.

This clone was seen only a few times. CDR3 region: CASSIGNTGELFF. Written as DNA, the CDR3 is TGTGCCAGTAGTATCGGGAACACCGGGGAGCTGTTTTTT. V is TRBV19 and J is TRBJ2-2; no reliable D call. Per the germline V gene, CDR1 is LNHDA and CDR2 is SQIVND (reference sequence). The CDR3 sequence is 13 residues long. The V and J ends lost 3 bases and 1 base respectively, with 3 bases between them.

This clone was picked up a small number of times. The chain combines TRBV29-1 with TRBJ2-2; the D is unclear. From germline, CDR1 is SQVTM and CDR2 ANQGSEA. Trimming removed 7 bases at V and 4 bases at J, with 7 bases between. The CDR3 has 11 amino acids. The CDR3 DNA sequence: TGCAGCGGGGTTTCCACCGGGGAGCTGTTTTTT. It is translated as CSGVSTGELFF.

The sample holds a few counts of this clone. The gene calls are TRBV15 and TRBJ2-2, with D possibly matching TRBD1 (6 bases). Trimming removed 2 bases from V and 3 bases from J, with 10 bases in between. CDR1 is LNHNV and CDR2 is YYDKDF in the germline V gene (reference sequence). This CDR3 contains 15 residues. This chain's CDR3 is CATSRQGLDTGELFF. The DNA of the CDR3 is TGTGCCACCAGCAGACAGGGGCTAGACACCGGGGAGCTGTTTTTT.

This clone turned up a few times. V is TRBV6-4 and J is TRBJ2-1, with TRBD2 matching 9 bases. The CDR3 runs 16 residues. CDR1 is MRHNA, CDR2 SNTAGT, per germline. V lost 0 bases to trimming and J lost 3 bases; unmatched junction nucleotides: 3. The CDR3 reads CASSDSVSGGYNEQFF. The CDR3 DNA follows: TGTGCCAGCAGTGACTCCGTTAGCGGGGGCTACAATGAGCAGTTCTTC.

To note about this clone: One end of the junction does not line up with germline, which may come from a read error. The rearrangement links TRBV7-9 to TRBJ2-3, with a weak D call TRBD1 (5 bases). The CDR3 sequence is 13 residues long. Germline CDR1 reads SEHNR; CDR2 reads FQNEAQ (reference sequence). The CDR3 DNA follows: TGTGCCAGCGGCTTAGGGGGCACAGATACGCAGTATTTT. This sequence encodes CASGLGGTDTQYF.

The CDR3 protein is CAWSVRPGGGYTF. As DNA, the CDR3 is TGTGCCTGGAGCGTACGTCCGGGAGGTGGCTACACCTTC. The genes are TRBV30 and TRBJ1-2; no definite D call. The CDR3 is 13 residues long. Trimming removed 3 bases from V and 7 bases from J, with 15 bases in between. The germline V gene encodes CDR1 GTSNPN and CDR2 SVGIG (reference sequence).

The gene calls are TRBV18 and TRBJ2-3; 12 positions agree with TRBD2. The junction had 10 bases not matched to a gene; V was cut back by 5 bases and J by 1 base. The CDR3 loop spans 18 amino acids. CDR1 is KGHSH and CDR2 is LQKENI in the germline V gene. The CDR3 coding sequence is TGTGCCAGCTCAGGGATCCCGACTAGCGGGGGACGCACAGATACGCAGTATTTT. Protein product: CASSGIPTSGGRTDTQYF.

In its sample, this clone was seen a few times. The rearrangement joins TRBV5-6 to TRBJ2-5; D unresolved. V was pared by 4 bases and J by 2 bases, with 9 bases between. CDR1 SGHDT and CDR2 YYEEEE come from the germline V gene. The CDR3 has 13 amino acids. CDR3 amino acids: CASSRRPQETQYF. CDR3 bases: TGTGCCAGCAGCCGACGCCCTCAAGAGACCCAGTACTTC.

CDR3 sequence reads: CASSPPGAHEQFF. CDR3 nucleotide sequence: TGTGCCAGCAGCCCCCCCGGGGCCCATGAGCAGTTCTTC. The chain recombines TRBV7-9 with TRBJ2-1, with D perhaps given as TRBD1 or TRBD2 (5 bases each). Between the trimmed V and J ends, which lost 5 bases and 8 bases, there was a span of 13 bases. CDR1 SEHNR and CDR2 FQNEAQ come from the germline V gene (reference sequence). The CDR3 sequence is 13 residues long. The full variable domain, in which reference TRBV7-9 and TRBJ2-1 provide the parts outside the CDR3, is DTGVSQNPRHKITKRGQNVTFRCDPISEHNRLYWYRQTLGQGPEFLTYFQNEAQLEKSRLLSDRFSAERPKGSFSTLEIQRTEQGDSAMYLCASSPPGAHEQFFGPGTRLTVL.

Only a few counts were recorded for this clone. V and J are TRBV11-2 and TRBJ1-1; tentative D call: TRBD1 (6 bases). This CDR3 is built from 12 residues. Per the germline V gene, CDR1 is SGHAT and CDR2 is FQNNGV. Trimming left V 5 bases short and J 6 bases short, with 10 bases between. The CDR3 DNA sequence: TGTGCCAGCAGCCGAAACAGGGCTGAAGCTTTCTTT. The encoded protein is CASSRNRAEAFF.

In its sample, this clone was seen a few times. The chain recombines TRBV28 with TRBJ2-7; D unclear. This CDR3 has 12 amino acids. Germline loops: CDR1 MDHEN, CDR2 SYDVKM. Trimming pared 8 bases from V and 0 bases from J, leaving 8 bases between. CDR3 loop: CASQISSYEQYF. DNA of the CDR3: TGTGCCAGCCAGATAAGCTCCTACGAGCAGTACTTC. The variable domain in full, with the rest retrieved from reference TRBV28 and TRBJ2-7, is DVKVTQSSRYLVKRTGEKVFLECVQDMDHENMFWYRQDPGLGLRLIYFSYDVKMKEKGDIPEGYSVSREKKERFSLILESASTNQTSMYLCASQISSYEQYFGPGTRLTVT.

The chain has TRBV7-2 and TRBJ1-5; D ambiguous. Germline values: CDR1 SGHTA, CDR2 FQGNSA. The ends were cut back, 1 base at V and 9 bases at J, with 10 bases in the middle. The CDR3 consists of 13 residues. The CDR3 coding sequence is TGTGCCAGCAGCTTAGAGGTAGCGAGGCCCCAGCATTTT. Translated, it gives CASSLEVARPQHF.

Only a few counts were recorded for this clone. The CDR3 region has the DNA TGTGCCAGCAGTCCCGGCGGGGCGGGCAATGAGCAGTTCTTC. This gives the protein CASSPGGAGNEQFF. The chain couples TRBV28 to TRBJ2-1; D might be TRBD2 (6 bases). The CDR3 loop spans 14 amino acids. V was clipped by 5 bases and J by 6 bases, with 14 bases between them. Germline V gene lookup returns CDR1 MDHEN and CDR2 SYDVKM.

The sample holds a few counts of this clone. This chain connects TRBV28 to TRBJ2-3; possibly TRBD1 or TRBD2 for D (5 bases each). CDR1 MDHEN and CDR2 SYDVKM come from the germline V gene. The germline V and J ends were trimmed by 2 bases and 3 bases, with 18 bases remaining between them. This CDR3 is 17 amino acids long. CDR3 in amino acids: CASSLAVGAKHTDTQYF. The CDR3 bases are TGTGCCAGCAGTTTAGCAGTCGGGGCCAAGCATACAGATACGCAGTATTTT.

The rearrangement uses TRBV11-2 and TRBJ2-7; D is ambiguous. With 6 bases removed from V and 0 bases from J, the gap between germline ends came to 9 bases. The germline gives CDR1 SGHAT, CDR2 FQNNGV. The CDR3 extends over 13 amino acids. CDR3 amino acids: CASRPASSYEQYF. CDR3 bases: TGTGCCAGCAGACCAGCGTCCTCCTACGAGCAGTACTTC.

V and J are TRBV9 and TRBJ1-5; TRBD1 might be the D (6 bases). There are 13 residues in the CDR3. Between the trimmed V and J ends, which lost 4 bases and 9 bases, there was a span of 14 bases. Germline CDR1 is SGDLS and CDR2 is YYNGEE. The CDR3 DNA sequence: TGTGCCAGCAGCTCAGGGGCTGATCGGCCCCAGCATTTT. Protein sequence: CASSSGADRPQHF.

The chain's CDR3 is CASSQERAAYYGYTF. CDR3 sequence (DNA): TGCGCCAGCAGCCAAGAACGGGCAGCTTACTATGGCTACACCTTC. The rearrangement links TRBV4-3 to TRBJ1-2; D is unclear. Germline V gene lookup returns CDR1 LGHNA and CDR2 YSLEER. V was shortened by 0 bases and J by 3 bases, with 11 bases between the two germline ends. CDR3 length: 15 amino acids.